One sample yielded the 12 T cell receptor beta chains listed below, sequenced in a study of T cell changes during pregnancy in multiple sclerosis (dated by TCRdb to 2018 to 2020). Libraries came from the immunoSEQ multiplex PCR assay. TCRdb retrieved this table from immuneACCESS and kept in-frame rearrangements only. Not all clones are present; in checked studies, unresolved V genes account for under half, and no reason is known for the remainder. The sample includes roughly 99,000 clones, with around 93% observed a single time. Together, the top ten hold around 0.8% of the sample. The sequences come from peripheral blood, collected in the third trimester of pregnancy. These receptors all stem from a female donor in good health, enrolled as a control in a pregnancy study.

V usage is TRBV11-2 and J usage is TRBJ2-5; 10 bases match TRBD2. The CDR3 runs 16 residues. Germline CDR1 SGHAT, CDR2 FQNNGV. Trimming took 5 bases from V and 5 from J; bases not matched to a gene: 11. The CDR3 spells CASSTILAGGWETQYF. CDR3 coding DNA: TGTGCCAGCAGCACCATTTTAGCGGGGGGCTGGGAGACCCAGTACTTC.

The chain couples TRBV6-1 to TRBJ2-5, with a weak D call TRBD2 (5 bases). The J call is uncertain, as TRBJ2-7 better fits the DNA end. Germline-derived CDR1 and CDR2 are MNHNS and SASEGT. There are 12 residues in the CDR3. CDR3 DNA sequence: TGTGCCACCGCCGGGATCCACTACGAGCAGTACTTC. Protein product: CATAGIHYEQYF.

The chain links TRBV7-6 to TRBJ2-7; TRBD2 is a possible D gene (7 bases). The CDR3 contains 14 residues. CDR1 SGHVS and CDR2 FNYEAQ come from the germline V gene. With 4 bases removed from V and 5 bases from J, the gap between germline ends came to 15 bases. CDR3 DNA sequence: TGTGCCAGCAGCTCCAGTGGGGGGGGCGACGAGCAGTACTTC. Its protein product is CASSSSGGGDEQYF.

For the CDR3, the DNA is TGTGCTATAACCCAGGGAGGACGAACTGAAGCTTTCTTT. This encodes CAITQGGRTEAFF. V gene TRBV6-6 combines with J gene TRBJ1-1, with D possibly TRBD1 on 5 matching bases. The CDR3 consists of 13 residues. The V gene's germline CDR1 is MNHNY and CDR2 SVGAGI (reference sequence).

The gene calls are TRBV5-4 and TRBJ1-1; unclear D gene. The CDR3 has 13 residues. The germline gives CDR1 SGHNT, CDR2 YYREEE (reference sequence). V was shortened by 1 base and J by 0 bases, with 4 bases between the two germline ends. CDR3 DNA: TGTGCCAGCAGCTTGTTAATGAACACTGAAGCTTTCTTT. Protein: CASSLLMNTEAFF.

The chain joins TRBV6-4 to TRBJ2-3; tentatively, D is TRBD2 (6 bases). V lost 2 bases and J lost 1, with 10 bases in between. CDR1 and CDR2 (germline): MRHNA, SNTAGT. The CDR3 spans 15 residues. The CDR3 coding sequence is TGTGCCAGCAGTGACGTGCCTAGCGGCACAGATACGCAGTATTTT. Translated, it gives CASSDVPSGTDTQYF.

This clone was counted a single time. The gene calls are TRBV11-2 and TRBJ1-3, with D unclear. The CDR3 loop spans 14 amino acids. Germline V gene data show CDR1 as SGHAT and CDR2 as FQNNGV. V lost 5 bases and J 4 bases, leaving 12 bases between the germline ends. CDR3 coding DNA: TGTGCCAGCAGCCCCAGGCTAATCGGAAACACCATATATTTT. Its protein product is CASSPRLIGNTIYF.

CDR3 in amino acids: CASSPKTGTSDHEQYF. CDR3 nucleotides: TGCGCCAGCAGCCCTAAAACCGGGACTAGCGATCACGAGCAGTACTTC. The rearrangement joins TRBV4-3 to TRBJ2-7; 10 bases line up with TRBD2. This CDR3 has 16 amino acids. The J segment lost 5 bases and the V segment lost 4 bases, leaving 11 bases of the junction unmatched. Germline V gene data show CDR1 as LGHNA and CDR2 as YSLEER.

The chain joins TRBV19 to TRBJ1-5; tentative D call: TRBD1 (5 bases). Germline CDR1 and CDR2: LNHDA and SQIVND (reference sequence). This CDR3 region has 16 residues. Trimming took off 1 base at V and 1 base at J, with 11 bases between the two ends. CDR3 bases: TGTGCCAGTAGTATAGTTGGGGGGTACAGCAATCAGCCCCAGCATTTT. The encoded protein is CASSIVGGYSNQPQHF.

The table lists this clone with a few counts. Here the CDR3 reads CASSPYGETNYGYTF. Here the CDR3 DNA reads TGTGCCAGCTCACCATACGGGGAGACTAACTATGGCTACACCTTC. V is TRBV18 and J is TRBJ1-2; no reliable D call. Germline V gene sequence: CDR1 KGHSH, CDR2 LQKENI. The CDR3 is made up of 15 amino acids. V was trimmed by 2 bases and J by 0 bases, leaving 10 bases between them.

This clone has only one observation. The gene calls are TRBV5-6 and TRBJ2-7; D is perhaps TRBD2 (5 bases). Trimming left V 3 bases short and J 2 bases short, with 9 bases between. This CDR3 has 13 residues. The germline gives CDR1 SGHDT, CDR2 YYEEEE. The CDR3 sequence: CASSSPRAYEQYF. CDR3 DNA sequence: TGTGCCAGCAGCTCCCCGAGGGCCTACGAGCAGTACTTC.

V and J are TRBV5-6 and TRBJ2-3; D not resolved. Trimming left V 4 bases short and J 0 bases short, with 3 bases between. Germline V gene data show CDR1 as SGHDT and CDR2 as YYEEEE. This CDR3 spans 12 amino acids. The CDR3 coding sequence is TGTGCCAGCAGCCTAAGCACAGATACGCAGTATTTT. Its translation is CASSLSTDTQYF.